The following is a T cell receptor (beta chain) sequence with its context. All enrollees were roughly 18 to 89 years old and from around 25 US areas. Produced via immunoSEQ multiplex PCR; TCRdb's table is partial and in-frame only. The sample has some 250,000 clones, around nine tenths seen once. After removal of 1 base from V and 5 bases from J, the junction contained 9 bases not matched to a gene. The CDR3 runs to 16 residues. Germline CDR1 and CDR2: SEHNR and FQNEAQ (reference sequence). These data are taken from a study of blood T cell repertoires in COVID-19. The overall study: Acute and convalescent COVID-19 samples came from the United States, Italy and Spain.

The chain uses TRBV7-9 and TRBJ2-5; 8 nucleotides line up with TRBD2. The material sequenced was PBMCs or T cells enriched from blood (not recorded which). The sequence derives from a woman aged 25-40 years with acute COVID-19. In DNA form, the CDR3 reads TGTGCCAGCAGCTTAGGGACTAGCCCCAACGCGGAGACCCAGTACTTC. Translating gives CASSLGTSPNAETQYF.